The 27 T cell receptor beta chains given below trace back to one sample, sequenced in a study of shared clonotypes between healthy human individuals. Sequenced by immunoSEQ multiplex PCR; TCRdb stores in-frame clones only, minus some. This table has approximately 1.9 million clones, approximately 92% appearing once. Positive CCR7 selection of CD45RO-negative cells yielded the naive CD8 cells, and terminally differentiated effector memory CD45RA+ cells were excluded. The sample taken for sequencing was naive CD8+ T cells from PBMCs. These receptors came from a man aged 18 to 29 in good health. Some clones in this sample may be carry-over from other donors' samples.

The count of this clone is one. V gene TRBV4-2 combines with J gene TRBJ1-5; D is unresolved. The CDR3 runs 17 residues. CDR1 and CDR2 (germline): LGHNA, YNFKEQ. The ends were cut back, 0 bases at V and 0 bases at J, with 12 bases in the middle. The CDR3 region is CASSQEPAAYSNQPQHF. In DNA, the CDR3 is TGTGCCAGCAGCCAAGAACCCGCTGCGTATAGCAATCAGCCCCAGCATTTT.

This chain joins TRBV6-5 and TRBJ2-3, with D maybe TRBD1 (5 bases). This CDR3 comprises 14 residues. Trimming removed 2 bases at V and 4 bases at J, with 10 bases between. CDR1 is MNHEY and CDR2 is SVGAGI in the germline V gene. CDR3 in amino acids: CASSYSREPDTQYF. The CDR3 bases are TGTGCCAGCAGTTACAGCAGGGAACCAGATACGCAGTATTTT.

The chain is built from TRBV15 and TRBJ2-3; tentatively, D is TRBD1 or TRBD2 (5 bases each). Trimming removed 2 bases from V and 2 bases from J, with 17 bases in between. Per the germline V gene, CDR1 is LNHNV and CDR2 is YYDKDF (reference sequence). The CDR3 extends over 17 amino acids. CDR3 DNA: TGTGCCACCAGCAGAACTCTGGGCACGGGGACCACAGATACGCAGTATTTT. Translated, it gives CATSRTLGTGTTDTQYF.

The V gene is TRBV29-1, the J gene TRBJ2-1, with 9 positions matching TRBD1. V shed 7 bases and J 2 bases; nucleotides not matched to a gene: 6. Germline values: CDR1 SQVTM, CDR2 ANQGSEA. The CDR3 loop spans 14 amino acids. The CDR3 is CSASGTGTYNEQFF. In nucleotides, the CDR3 is TGCAGCGCCTCCGGGACAGGGACCTACAATGAGCAGTTCTTC.

The chain is built from TRBV27 and TRBJ2-7; D is unclear. Germline CDR1 and CDR2: MNHEY and SMNVEV (reference sequence). The CDR3 length is 11 residues. The ends were cut back, 7 bases at V and 5 bases at J, with 9 bases in the middle. For the CDR3, the DNA is TGTGCCAGCAATAACCGCGACGAGCAGTACTTC. Residues: CASNNRDEQYF.

A word on this clone: Other nucleotide sequences in the sample specify the same CDR3. The rearrangement links TRBV9 to TRBJ1-1; 8 bases map to TRBD1. V was clipped by 7 bases and J by 5 bases; unmatched bases: 7. Germline CDR1 reads SGDLS; CDR2 reads YYNGEE. CDR3 size: 13 residues. CDR3 in amino acids: CASSTGGSTEAFF. The CDR3 DNA is TGTGCCAGCTCTACAGGGGGTTCGACTGAAGCTTTCTTT.

The rearrangement joins TRBV10-3 to TRBJ2-5, with D possibly TRBD2 on 6 matching bases. V lost 0 bases and J 5 bases, leaving 13 bases between the germline ends. The CDR3 is made up of 15 amino acids. CDR1 ENHRY and CDR2 SYGVKD come from the germline V gene. In nucleotides, the CDR3 is TGTGCCATCAGTGAGTCCTGGGGGAGGAATGAGACCCAGTACTTC. Translating it yields CAISESWGRNETQYF.

J is TRBJ2-7 and V is TRBV15; possible D gene TRBD1, 5 bases. The V gene's germline CDR1 is LNHNV and CDR2 YYDKDF (reference sequence). The CDR3 runs 14 residues. Trimming shortened V by 4 bases and J by 5 bases, and 15 bases separated the two germline ends. This CDR3 reads CATSKAQGPNEQYF. Here the CDR3 DNA reads TGTGCCACCAGCAAAGCCCAGGGTCCCAACGAGCAGTACTTC.

The CDR3 is CASSPPPVSSYEQYF. In DNA form, the CDR3 reads TGTGCCAGCAGCCCCCCGCCTGTGAGCTCCTACGAGCAGTACTTC. This chain uses TRBV7-8 with TRBJ2-7; no definite D call. Germline values: CDR1 SGHVS, CDR2 FQNEAQ. Trimming left V 5 bases short and J 0 bases short, with 14 bases between. The CDR3 totals 15 residues. The variable domain in full, completed from reference TRBV7-8 and TRBJ2-7, reads GAGVSQSPRYKVAKRGQDVALRCDPISGHVSLFWYQQALGQGPEFLTYFQNEAQLDKSGLPSDRFFAERPEGSVSTLKIQRTQQEDSAVYLCASSPPPVSSYEQYFGPGTRLTVT.

This chain links TRBV27 with TRBJ1-2; TRBD1 matches 12 bases. Trimming removed 3 bases from V and 3 bases from J; junction bases left unmatched: 8. Germline V CDR1 and CDR2: MNHEY, SMNVEV (reference sequence). This CDR3 region has 17 residues. CDR3 sequence reads: CASSFSDRDRGHYGYTF. The CDR3 coding sequence is TGTGCCAGCAGTTTCTCCGACCGGGACAGGGGGCACTATGGCTACACCTTC.

V usage is TRBV4-1 and J usage is TRBJ2-5; 8 bases match TRBD2. The CDR3 contains 16 residues. The V segment lost 6 bases and the J segment 3 bases; nucleotides outside the gene matches: 12. Germline assignment: CDR1 MGHRA and CDR2 YSYEKL. CDR3 protein: CASSTISGSRKETQYF. CDR3 in DNA: TGCGCCAGCAGTACGATCAGCGGGAGTCGGAAAGAGACCCAGTACTTC.

CDR3 amino acids: CASSEAQGRRGLNTGELFF. CDR3 sequence (DNA): TGTGCCAGCAGTGAAGCGCAGGGGCGGCGGGGACTGAACACCGGGGAGCTGTTTTTT. The chain recombines TRBV2 with TRBJ2-2, with D perhaps given as TRBD1 or TRBD2 (6 bases each). Trimming left V 0 bases short and J 1 base short, with 18 bases between. CDR3 size: 19 residues. Per the germline V gene, CDR1 is SNHLY and CDR2 is FYNNEI.

This clone was observed a single time. The chain couples TRBV28 to TRBJ1-2; D unclear. CDR1 and CDR2 (germline): MDHEN, SYDVKM. The CDR3 length is 12 residues. Trimming removed 9 bases from V and 3 bases from J, with 11 bases in between. Here the CDR3 reads CASFWGYYGYTF. For the CDR3, the DNA is TGTGCCAGTTTTTGGGGATACTATGGCTACACCTTC.

The chain recombines TRBV28 with TRBJ2-3; the D gene is possibly TRBD2 (6 bases). Between the trimmed V and J ends, which lost 5 bases and 4 bases, there was a span of 16 bases. The CDR3 covers 15 residues. The germline CDR1 and CDR2 sequences are MDHEN and SYDVKM. The CDR3 here is CASSDVRDLSDTQYF. As DNA, the CDR3 is TGTGCCAGCAGTGACGTGCGGGATTTATCAGATACGCAGTATTTT.

The J gene is TRBJ1-4, the V gene TRBV13, with D possibly being TRBD1 (5 bases). CDR1 and CDR2 (germline): PRHDT, FYEKMQ (reference sequence). Trimming left V 6 bases short and J 8 bases short, with 10 bases between. The CDR3 extends over 12 amino acids. Written as DNA, the CDR3 is TGTGCCAGCAGGGGGCTGGAAGAAAAACTGTTTTTT. It specifies CASRGLEEKLFF.

Note on this clone: Other DNA sequences in the sample encode the same CDR3. The chain employs TRBV7-9 and TRBJ2-7; 9 bases agree with TRBD1. This CDR3 is built from 15 residues. V lost 3 bases and J lost 0; bases outside the gene matches: 3. Germline values: CDR1 SEHNR, CDR2 FQNEAQ (reference sequence). The CDR3 DNA is TGTGCCAGCAGCTTGGGACAGGGAATCTCCTACGAGCAGTACTTC. It is translated as CASSLGQGISYEQYF.

The V gene is TRBV7-9, the J gene TRBJ1-4; TRBD1 aligns across 8 bases. Germline V lookup: CDR1 SEHNR, CDR2 FQNEAQ (reference sequence). V gave up 5 bases and J gave up 4 bases; unmatched junction bases: 9. The CDR3 has 16 amino acids. CDR3 region: CASSHQGAGINEKLFF. The CDR3 coding sequence is TGTGCCAGCAGCCACCAGGGGGCAGGCATTAATGAAAAACTGTTTTTT. The full variable domain, in which reference TRBV7-9 and TRBJ1-4 provide the parts outside the CDR3, is DTGVSQNPRHKITKRGQNVTFRCDPISEHNRLYWYRQTLGQGPEFLTYFQNEAQLEKSRLLSDRFSAERPKGSFSTLEIQRTEQGDSAMYLCASSHQGAGINEKLFFGSGTQLSVL.

The rearrangement uses TRBV9 and TRBJ2-7; no reliable D call. Germline V gene data show CDR1 as SGDLS and CDR2 as YYNGEE. With 0 bases removed from V and 6 bases from J, the gap between germline ends came to 10 bases. The CDR3 covers 13 residues. The CDR3 bases are TGTGCCAGCAGCGTAGGTAATCAGCGCGAGCAGTACTTC. It encodes CASSVGNQREQYF.

The chain uses TRBV4-3 and TRBJ2-4; 9 bases align to TRBD1. The V and J ends lost 0 bases and 12 bases, in that order; junction bases with no gene match: 9. This CDR3 has 15 amino acids. Germline lookup yields CDR1 LGHNA and CDR2 YSLEER. CDR3 protein: CASSQDTGTGFDQYF. The CDR3 nucleotides read TGCGCCAGCAGCCAAGATACCGGGACAGGGTTTGATCAGTACTTC.

The sample holds a few counts of this clone. The chain is built from TRBV5-1 and TRBJ1-4; D uncertain. V lost 0 bases and J lost 5, with 14 bases in between. Per the germline V gene, CDR1 is SGHRS and CDR2 is YFSETQ. This CDR3 contains 16 residues. The CDR3 spells CASSLGQLRRNEKLFF. CDR3 DNA: TGCGCCAGCAGCTTGGGACAATTACGAAGGAATGAAAAACTGTTTTTT.

V is TRBV9 and J is TRBJ2-3; no clear D gene. This CDR3 comprises 16 residues. Looked up from germline, CDR1 is SGDLS and CDR2 is YYNGEE. V was cut by 4 bases and J by 3 bases, with 18 bases left in between. CDR3 protein: CASSTMLGITTDTQYF. The DNA of the CDR3 is TGTGCCAGCAGCACTATGCTGGGGATAACTACAGATACGCAGTATTTT.

This chain joins TRBV7-8 and TRBJ2-7; D might be TRBD1 (5 bases). Per the germline V gene, CDR1 is SGHVS and CDR2 is FQNEAQ. The CDR3 loop spans 15 amino acids. Trimming shortened V by 5 bases and J by 5 bases, and 19 bases separated the two germline ends. CDR3 DNA: TGTGCCAGCAGCGCCCATATCGGCAGGGTCAACGAGCAGTACTTC. It yields the protein CASSAHIGRVNEQYF.

The J gene is TRBJ2-5, the V gene TRBV11-2; D perhaps matches TRBD1 (6 bases). The J call is in doubt because the DNA end fits TRBJ2-7 better. The germline gives CDR1 SGHAT, CDR2 FQNNGV. CDR3 length: 13 amino acids. CDR3 sequence: CASSLEGHYEQYF. The CDR3 DNA reads as TGTGCCAGCAGCTTAGAGGGACACTACGAGCAGTACTTC.

The chain is built from TRBV15 and TRBJ2-1; TRBD2 aligns across 11 bases. This CDR3 spans 15 amino acids. The V segment lost 0 bases and the J segment 10 bases; nucleotides outside the gene matches: 5. The germline CDR1 and CDR2 sequences are LNHNV and YYDKDF (reference sequence). For the CDR3, the DNA is TGTGCCACCAGCAGAGATGAGGCTAGCGGGAGGGAGCAGTTCTTC. Protein: CATSRDEASGREQFF.

The V gene is TRBV4-2, the J gene TRBJ2-7, with D maybe TRBD2 (5 bases). The CDR3 is 17 residues long. Germline V gene lookup returns CDR1 LGHNA and CDR2 YNFKEQ. The V gene lost 0 bases and the J gene lost 7 bases, with 22 bases spanning the gap. The CDR3 sequence: CASSQDPLDGEGWEQYF. CDR3 DNA sequence: TGTGCCAGCAGCCAAGATCCCCTCGACGGGGAAGGATGGGAGCAGTACTTC.

The chain has TRBV2 and TRBJ2-1; TRBD2 aligns across 11 bases. This CDR3 is 16 amino acids long. V lost 6 bases to trimming and J lost 4 bases; unmatched junction nucleotides: 8. Germline V lookup: CDR1 SNHLY, CDR2 FYNNEI. CDR3: CASRDRLAGPYNEQFF. CDR3 nucleotide sequence: TGTGCCAGCAGAGATCGACTAGCGGGGCCATACAATGAGCAGTTCTTC.

The chain combines TRBV4-2 with TRBJ2-7; tentatively, D is TRBD1 (6 bases). The CDR3 length is 15 residues. In germline, CDR1 is LGHNA, CDR2 YNFKEQ. V lost 0 bases and J 0 bases, leaving 9 bases between the germline ends. CDR3 residues: CASSQEVQGSYEQYF. In DNA form, the CDR3 reads TGTGCCAGCAGCCAAGAGGTACAGGGCTCCTACGAGCAGTACTTC.